Each of the 20 T cell receptor beta chains below was sequenced from the same sample in a study of blood T cell repertoires in COVID-19. The repertoire was sequenced with immunoSEQ multiplex PCR; TCRdb's copy has only in-frame clones and lacks some. The data hold roughly 250,000 clones, with approximately 80% observed a single time. The sequenced material came from peripheral blood. The receptors derive from a woman older than 75 with active or convalescent COVID-19.

This sequence joins TRBV7-9 and TRBJ2-3, with 11 positions matching TRBD2. CDR3 size: 16 residues. The V gene end was trimmed by 1 base and the J gene end by 2 bases; junction bases not matched to a gene: 2. In germline, CDR1 is SEHNR, CDR2 FQNEAQ (reference sequence). In DNA, the CDR3 is TGTGCCAGCAGCTTAGGGGGACTAGCGGTCACAGATACGCAGTATTTT. Its protein is CASSLGGLAVTDTQYF.

The chain is built from TRBV20-1 and TRBJ1-2; D gene uncertain. The length of the CDR3 is 11 residues. The V end was cut by 6 bases, the J end by 9 bases, with 14 bases between. Looked up from germline, CDR1 is DFQATT and CDR2 is SNEGSKA (reference sequence). CDR3 nucleotides: TGCAGTGCCCCATCCCCGCAGAGCTACACCTTC. Amino acid sequence: CSAPSPQSYTF.

J is TRBJ2-5 and V is TRBV29-1; 16 positions match TRBD2. J gave up 5 bases and V 7 bases, and 7 bases lay outside the gene matches. Per the germline V gene, CDR1 is SQVTM and CDR2 is ANQGSEA. This CDR3 has 15 residues. The CDR3 protein is CSAGTSGGAGETQYF. CDR3 DNA sequence: TGCAGCGCAGGGACTAGCGGGGGGGCCGGGGAGACCCAGTACTTC.

V gene TRBV7-9 combines with J gene TRBJ1-6, with D possibly being TRBD1 (6 bases). The CDR3 totals 13 residues. The V end lost 4 bases, the J end lost 6 bases, and 7 bases lay between the germline ends. Germline values: CDR1 SEHNR, CDR2 FQNEAQ (reference sequence). The chain's CDR3 is CASSWDTNSPLHF. In DNA, the CDR3 is TGTGCCAGCAGCTGGGACACTAATTCACCCCTCCACTTT.

In this sample, this clone turned up once. This sequence joins TRBV5-1 and TRBJ2-2, with 10 bases fitting TRBD2. V was clipped by 8 bases and J by 6 bases; unmatched bases: 7. CDR3 length: 14 amino acids. Germline V lookup: CDR1 SGHRS, CDR2 YFSETQ. The CDR3 is CASRAGGSAGELFF. CDR3 DNA: TGCGCCAGTCGAGCGGGGGGGTCCGCCGGGGAGCTGTTTTTT.

This clone was seen once. V usage is TRBV29-1 and J usage is TRBJ2-3; 9 bases align to TRBD1. The V gene's germline CDR1 is SQVTM and CDR2 ANQGSEA. There are 14 residues in the CDR3. V was pared by 5 bases and J by 5 bases, with 8 bases of the junction left unmatched. The CDR3, as DNA: TGCAGCGTTTGCCCACGACAGGGGGGAGATACGCAGTATTTT. It codes for CSVCPRQGGDTQYF.

J is TRBJ1-6 and V is TRBV15; 9 bases are shared with TRBD1. The CDR3 is made up of 14 amino acids. The V segment lost 3 bases and the J segment 9 bases; nucleotides outside the gene matches: 3. CDR1 and CDR2 from the germline V gene are LNHNV and YYDKDF (reference sequence). CDR3: CATSRDRGGSPLHF. Written as DNA, the CDR3 is TGTGCCACCAGCAGGGACAGGGGAGGTTCACCCCTCCACTTT.

This rearrangement joins TRBV28 to TRBJ1-2; possibly TRBD1 for D (5 bases). The CDR3 extends over 13 amino acids. Germline-derived CDR1 and CDR2 are MDHEN and SYDVKM. V was pared by 8 bases and J by 5 bases, with 15 bases between. CDR3 DNA sequence: TGTGCCAGCCAAGTGGAGGGGCTTTATGGCTACACCTTC. Its protein product is CASQVEGLYGYTF.

The gene calls are TRBV2 and TRBJ1-4, with 9 bases that match TRBD1. CDR3 size: 14 residues. Germline CDR1 reads SNHLY; CDR2 reads FYNNEI. Unmatched junction bases numbered 7, after V lost 6 bases and J lost 8 bases. The CDR3, as DNA: TGTGCCAGCAGGAAGGACAGGGGAGGCGAAAAACTGTTTTTT. This gives the protein CASRKDRGGEKLFF.

The V gene is TRBV3-1 (or the pseudogene TRBV3-2), the J gene TRBJ2-6; a possible D gene is TRBD2 (5 bases). Per germline, CDR1 LGHDT and CDR2 YNNKEL (reference sequence). V lost 1 base and J lost 3, with 13 bases in between. The CDR3 spans 17 residues. The CDR3 sequence is CASSQGPPGFGANVLTF. The CDR3 nucleotides read TGTGCCAGCAGCCAAGGTCCGCCGGGGTTTGGGGCCAACGTCCTGACTTTC.

This clone was picked up a small number of times. This chain uses TRBV19 with TRBJ2-4; a possible D gene is TRBD1 (6 bases). The CDR3 length is 14 residues. Trimming stripped 5 bases from V and 4 bases from J, with 12 bases between. Germline V gives CDR1 LNHDA, CDR2 SQIVND (reference sequence). The CDR3 nucleotides are TGTGCCAGTAGTCAACCGGGACAAAAAAACATTCAGTACTTC. Translation gives CASSQPGQKNIQYF.

This sequence joins TRBV19 and TRBJ1-1; a weak D match, TRBD1 (6 bases). This CDR3 has 15 residues. The germline V gene encodes CDR1 LNHDA and CDR2 SQIVND (reference sequence). V lost 5 bases and J 6 bases, leaving 19 bases between the germline ends. The CDR3 sequence: CASSERNRVGPEAFF. As DNA, the CDR3 is TGTGCCAGTAGTGAGAGGAACAGGGTTGGCCCTGAAGCTTTCTTT.

Points on this clone: This same CDR3 is encoded by further DNA sequences in the sample. The rearrangement uses TRBV28 and TRBJ2-7; unclear D gene. CDR3 length: 12 amino acids. Germline CDR1 MDHEN, CDR2 SYDVKM. V was trimmed by 6 bases and J by 3 bases, leaving 9 bases between them. CDR3 region: CASSLSFYEQYF. The CDR3 nucleotides read TGTGCCAGCAGCCTTTCTTTCTACGAGCAGTACTTC.

The chain joins TRBV6-5 to TRBJ1-2, with a tentative D call TRBD1 (5 bases). Germline CDR1 and CDR2: MNHEY and SVGAGI. V lost 2 bases and J 3 bases, leaving 10 bases between the germline ends. The CDR3 runs 14 residues. The CDR3: CASSYGGTDYGYTF. The CDR3 coding sequence is TGTGCCAGCAGTTACGGGGGGACCGACTATGGCTACACCTTC.

The chain employs TRBV4-2 and TRBJ1-6; D gene uncertain. V was pared by 4 bases and J by 7 bases, with 14 bases between. The CDR3 extends over 15 amino acids. CDR1 and CDR2 (germline): LGHNA, YNFKEQ. In DNA, the CDR3 is TGTGCCAGCAGCCCGCGGGATGTTTGGAATTCACCCCTCCACTTT. Residues: CASSPRDVWNSPLHF.

This clone was detected a few times. Mismatch with germline at one junction end may stem from a read error. The rearrangement uses TRBV20-1 and TRBJ1-3; D is possibly TRBD1 (5 bases). CDR1 and CDR2 (germline): DFQATT, SNEGSKA (reference sequence). The CDR3 contains 11 residues. CDR3 amino acids: CSASEDMGVLF. For the CDR3, the DNA is TGCAGTGCTAGTGAGGACATGGGCGTACTTTTT.

In nucleotides, the CDR3 is TGTGCCACCAGCAGAGTCGGTGGAGGGTCGGCCAATCAGCCCCAGCATTTT. This encodes CATSRVGGGSANQPQHF. V and J are TRBV15 and TRBJ1-5; D uncertain. The V gene's germline CDR1 is LNHNV and CDR2 YYDKDF (reference sequence). This CDR3 is built from 17 residues. The V end lost 1 base, the J end lost 3 bases, and 16 bases lay between the germline ends.

The genes are TRBV6-4 and TRBJ1-2; maybe TRBD1 (5 bases). The CDR3 length is 14 residues. V was shortened by 4 bases and J by 4 bases, with 13 bases between the two germline ends. The germline gives CDR1 MRHNA, CDR2 SNTAGT. DNA for the CDR3: TGTGCCAGCAGTGCCACCACAGGAACCTATGGCTACACCTTC. Translating gives CASSATTGTYGYTF.

The chain has TRBV2 and TRBJ1-1, with 7 positions matching TRBD1. This CDR3 has 14 residues. Losses at the gene ends were 7 bases for V and 1 base for J; bases not matched to a gene: 6. CDR1 and CDR2 from the germline V gene are SNHLY and FYNNEI. The CDR3 spells CASKQGQANTEAFF. CDR3 DNA: TGTGCCAGCAAACAAGGACAGGCGAACACTGAAGCTTTCTTT.

V usage is TRBV24-1 and J usage is TRBJ1-5, with 7 bases fitting TRBD1. The CDR3 runs to 14 residues. Germline V gene sequence: CDR1 KGHDR, CDR2 SFDVKD. V was pared by 3 bases and J by 6 bases, with 4 bases of the junction left unmatched. CDR3 nucleotide sequence: TGTGCCACCAGTGATGGAGGGGGCTTTCAGCCCCAGCATTTT. Its translation: CATSDGGGFQPQHF.